Given below is one T cell receptor (beta chain) in context. The data were taken from a study of CD8+ T cells in alopecia areata. Trimming left V 3 bases short and J 10 bases short, with 17 bases between. CDR1 SGDLS and CDR2 YYNGEE come from the germline V gene. The CDR3 is 13 residues long. The authors extracted RNA and reverse transcribed it into cDNA as the sequencing template. Clones were read by immunoSEQ multiplex PCR, and TCRdb kept only the in-frame ones, dropping some. The profile shows fewer than 150,000 clones, about 57% of them singletons. The source material was CD4+ T cells sorted from blood, sampled at week 0. This rearrangement joins TRBV9 to TRBJ2-7; D possibly corresponds to TRBD2 (5 bases). The source is a human donor with alopecia areata. CDR3 amino acids: CASSGPGKGEQYF. DNA for the CDR3: TGTGCCAGCAGCGGCCCCGGGAAGGGCGAACAGTACTTC.